Presented here are 25 T cell receptor beta chains from one specimen sequenced in a study of T cell responses to AZD1222 COVID-19 vaccine. Produced via immunoSEQ multiplex PCR; TCRdb's table is partial and in-frame only. The sample yields 110,000 to 150,000 clones, 93% seen once. Here the sequenced sample was peripheral blood, taken on day 0 of AZD1222 vaccination. These receptor sequences come from an adult in good health.

To note about this clone: Other nucleotide sequences from this sample produce the same CDR3. The CDR3 loop is CASSVVPENTEAFF. The CDR3, as DNA: TGTGCCAGCAGCGTAGTTCCGGAGAACACTGAAGCTTTCTTT. The chain joins TRBV9 to TRBJ1-1; D gene uncertain. The CDR3 runs 14 residues. V lost 0 bases and J lost 1, with 7 bases in between. Germline-derived CDR1 and CDR2 are SGDLS and YYNGEE.

There are a few counts of this clone. The rearrangement links TRBV5-1 to TRBJ2-3; unclear D gene. The CDR3 is 13 amino acids. V shed 1 base and J shed 2 bases, with 5 bases lying between them. Per germline, CDR1 SGHRS and CDR2 YFSETQ. Written as DNA, the CDR3 is TGCGCCAGCAGCTTGTATCACACAGATACGCAGTATTTT. Translated: CASSLYHTDTQYF. The full variable domain, in which reference TRBV5-1 and TRBJ2-3 provide the parts outside the CDR3, is KAGVTQTPRYLIKTRGQQVTLSCSPISGHRSVSWYQQTPGQGLQFLFEYFSETQRNKGNFPGRFSGRQFSNSRSEMNVSTLELGDSALYLCASSLYHTDTQYFGPGTRLTVL.

As concerns this clone: The same CDR3 is also encoded by other DNA sequences in this sample. This chain joins TRBV12-5 and TRBJ1-5; D gene unclear. V lost 1 base and J lost 1, with 2 bases in between. Germline V gene lookup returns CDR1 LGHNT and CDR2 FRNRAP. CDR3 length: 13 amino acids. The CDR3 coding sequence is TGTGCTAGTGGTTTGGAGAGCAATCAGCCCCAGCATTTT. It codes for CASGLESNQPQHF.

The rearrangement links TRBV28 to TRBJ1-4; D uncertain. Germline V gene data show CDR1 as MDHEN and CDR2 as SYDVKM. Trimming left V 5 bases short and J 0 bases short, with 10 bases between. The CDR3 sequence is 15 residues long. In nucleotides, the CDR3 is TGTGCCAGCAGTCGCCCCGGGACAACTAATGAAAAACTGTTTTTT. It yields the protein CASSRPGTTNEKLFF.

The chain uses TRBV2 and TRBJ1-2; D is undetermined. Germline V CDR1 and CDR2: SNHLY, FYNNEI. This CDR3 is 10 amino acids long. V lost 6 bases to trimming and J lost 7 bases, with 6 bases between them. CDR3 coding DNA: TGTGCCAGCAGCGGTGCTGGCTACACCTTC. Amino acids: CASSGAGYTF.

The genes are TRBV9 and TRBJ2-1; the D gene is possibly TRBD1 (7 bases). The CDR3 is made up of 15 amino acids. Between the trimmed V and J ends, which lost 3 bases and 4 bases, there was a span of 14 bases. CDR1 SGDLS and CDR2 YYNGEE come from the germline V gene. DNA of the CDR3: TGTGCCAGCAGCGATCAGGGGGACTCTTACAATGAGCAGTTCTTC. Its translation: CASSDQGDSYNEQFF.

This rearrangement joins TRBV15 to TRBJ1-6, with 9 bases that match TRBD1. CDR1 is LNHNV, CDR2 YYDKDF, per germline (reference sequence). This CDR3 has 17 amino acids. The J segment lost 7 bases and the V segment lost 0 bases, leaving 7 bases of the junction unmatched. CDR3 coding DNA: TGTGCCACCAGCAGAGATCCCCCGGGACAGGGAAATTCACCCCTCCACTTT. Its translation: CATSRDPPGQGNSPLHF.

V usage is TRBV3-1 (or the pseudogene TRBV3-2) and J usage is TRBJ1-4; 10 nucleotides match TRBD1. The CDR3 is 15 amino acids. Germline assignment: CDR1 LGHDT and CDR2 YNNKEL (reference sequence). The junction had 8 bases not matched to a gene; V was cut back by 5 bases and J by 8 bases. The CDR3 DNA is TGTGCCAGCAGCGCCCGGGACAGGGGAGGCGAAAAACTGTTTTTT. Translating gives CASSARDRGGEKLFF.

The chain joins TRBV6-5 to TRBJ2-7; maybe TRBD2 (6 bases). Per germline, CDR1 MNHEY and CDR2 SVGAGI. The CDR3 spans 16 residues. V was clipped by 0 bases and J by 3 bases, with 15 bases between them. The CDR3 DNA sequence: TGTGCCAGCAGTTACTCCGTTATGGGCGGGGACTACGAGCAGTACTTC. The encoded protein is CASSYSVMGGDYEQYF.

The chain joins TRBV11-3 to TRBJ1-1; no clear D gene. Germline CDR1 is SGHNT and CDR2 is YENEEA. This CDR3 comprises 14 residues. Deletions cut 5 bases from V and 4 bases from J, with 14 bases between. CDR3 loop: CASSPGGSRTEAFF. The CDR3 DNA reads as TGTGCCAGCAGCCCGGGTGGCTCTCGCACTGAAGCTTTCTTT.

V is TRBV5-5 and J is TRBJ1-1; D is unclear. V was pared by 4 bases and J by 4 bases, with 14 bases between. This CDR3 has 14 amino acids. The V gene's germline CDR1 is SGHKS and CDR2 YYEKEE (reference sequence). CDR3 sequence: CASSPGWGITEAFF. The DNA for the CDR3 is TGTGCCAGCAGCCCCGGATGGGGTATCACTGAAGCTTTCTTT.

The genes are TRBV5-1 and TRBJ1-1; possibly TRBD1 for D (6 bases). Germline values: CDR1 SGHRS, CDR2 YFSETQ. This CDR3 is built from 13 residues. V was trimmed by 5 bases and J by 1 base, leaving 9 bases between them. The CDR3 DNA follows: TGCGCCAGCAGTCAGGGGTCGAACACTGAAGCTTTCTTT. This translates into CASSQGSNTEAFF.

The J gene is TRBJ2-3, the V gene TRBV18; D not certain. Germline-derived CDR1 and CDR2 are KGHSH and LQKENI. The V and J ends lost 4 bases and 3 bases respectively, with 11 bases between them. This CDR3 comprises 14 residues. For the CDR3, the DNA is TGTGCCAGCTCACTCGACCTCATAACAGATACGCAGTATTTT. Amino acid sequence: CASSLDLITDTQYF.

This sequence joins TRBV19 and TRBJ2-7; 11 bases map to TRBD1. From germline, CDR1 is LNHDA and CDR2 SQIVND (reference sequence). Losses at the gene ends were 3 bases for V and 4 bases for J; bases not matched to a gene: 2. The CDR3 sequence is 14 residues long. The CDR3 nucleotides are TGTGCCAGTAGTATGGGACAGGGGGGATACGAGCAGTACTTC. It specifies CASSMGQGGYEQYF.

The chain combines TRBV10-3 with TRBJ1-1; tentative D call: TRBD1 (5 bases). V dropped 1 base and J dropped 5 bases, with 14 bases sitting between them. CDR3 size: 15 residues. The germline gives CDR1 ENHRY, CDR2 SYGVKD. The CDR3: CAISEWEGSRTEAFF. The CDR3 DNA follows: TGTGCCATCAGTGAGTGGGAGGGGAGCAGAACTGAAGCTTTCTTT.

The chain links TRBV18 to TRBJ1-1; D call uncertain. CDR1 and CDR2 (germline): KGHSH, LQKENI. Trimming stripped 6 bases from V and 5 bases from J, with 16 bases between. This CDR3 comprises 14 residues. The CDR3 nucleotides read TGTGCCAGCTCCGCTGAGGTGGGTTCTACTGAAGCTTTCTTT. Its protein product is CASSAEVGSTEAFF.

With regard to this clone: One junction end disagrees with the germline gene, perhaps due to a read error. CDR3 in DNA: TGTGCCAGCTTTTCTCCCTCCTTGAACACCGGGAAGCTGTTTTTT. Translating gives CASFSPSLNTGKLFF. The V and J genes are TRBV28 and TRBJ2-2, with TRBD2 as a possible D gene (5 bases). The CDR3 covers 15 residues. Germline V gene lookup returns CDR1 MDHEN and CDR2 SYDVKM.

The V and J genes are TRBV5-1 and TRBJ2-1; perhaps D is TRBD1 or TRBD2 (6 bases each). The V end was cut by 4 bases, the J end by 1 base, with 15 bases between. The CDR3 is made up of 16 amino acids. Germline lookup yields CDR1 SGHRS and CDR2 YFSETQ. Here the CDR3 DNA reads TGCGCCAGCAGCCCCACCGGGGGCGGGTCCTACAATGAGCAGTTCTTC. This codes for CASSPTGGGSYNEQFF.

The chain is built from TRBV30 and TRBJ2-3, with D unclear. V lost 1 base to trimming and J lost 3 bases, with 5 bases between them. Per the germline V gene, CDR1 is GTSNPN and CDR2 is SVGIG (reference sequence). The CDR3 covers 12 residues. The CDR3: CAWSDLTDTQYF. The CDR3 coding sequence is TGTGCCTGGAGTGATCTTACAGATACGCAGTATTTT.

This chain joins TRBV18 and TRBJ2-7, with TRBD1 matching 8 bases. Germline assignment: CDR1 KGHSH and CDR2 LQKENI. This CDR3 comprises 15 residues. V was pared by 3 bases and J by 5 bases, with 9 bases of the junction left unmatched. The CDR3: CASSPLLTGADEQYF. The CDR3 coding sequence is TGTGCCAGCTCACCGCTATTGACAGGGGCGGACGAGCAGTACTTC.

The chain is built from TRBV9 and TRBJ1-5; no clear D. The CDR3 covers 14 residues. Deletions cut 3 bases from V and 3 bases from J, with 10 bases between. Germline V CDR1 and CDR2: SGDLS, YYNGEE. As DNA, the CDR3 is TGTGCCAGCAGCGAAACAGCACTCAATCAGCCCCAGCATTTT. The encoded protein is CASSETALNQPQHF.

The chain combines TRBV5-1 with TRBJ2-5, with unresolved D. V was clipped by 0 bases and J by 1 base, with 4 bases between them. This CDR3 has 13 residues. The germline V gene has CDR1 SGHRS and CDR2 YFSETQ. In DNA form, the CDR3 reads TGCGCCAGCAGCTTGGGAGCCCAAGAGACCCAGTACTTC. This gives the protein CASSLGAQETQYF. Combining the CDR3 with reference TRBV5-1 and TRBJ2-5 gives the whole variable domain KAGVTQTPRYLIKTRGQQVTLSCSPISGHRSVSWYQQTPGQGLQFLFEYFSETQRNKGNFPGRFSGRQFSNSRSEMNVSTLELGDSALYLCASSLGAQETQYFGPGTRLLVL.

The rearrangement uses TRBV7-9 and TRBJ2-7; D perhaps matches TRBD2 (6 bases). CDR3 length: 14 amino acids. Trimming left V 3 bases short and J 0 bases short, with 9 bases between. Germline V gene sequence: CDR1 SEHNR, CDR2 FQNEAQ (reference sequence). In DNA, the CDR3 is TGTGCCAGCAGCTTGGATAGCGGCTCCTACGAGCAGTACTTC. Amino acid sequence: CASSLDSGSYEQYF.

The chain is built from TRBV4-1 and TRBJ1-1, with 11 bases that match TRBD1. This CDR3 has 17 residues. Trimming cost V 6 bases and J 3 bases; bases outside gene matches: 12. Germline assignment: CDR1 MGHRA and CDR2 YSYEKL. CDR3 loop: CASSAGQGARRDTEAFF. CDR3 nucleotides: TGCGCCAGCAGTGCCGGACAGGGGGCGCGACGAGACACTGAAGCTTTCTTT.

The chain recombines TRBV5-6 with TRBJ1-6, with 10 bases lining up with TRBD1. The CDR3 runs 16 residues. With 7 bases clipped from V and 8 bases from J, the junction kept 12 bases outside the gene matches. Germline loops: CDR1 SGHDT, CDR2 YYEEEE. CDR3 loop: CASREPGQGWHSPLHF. DNA of the CDR3: TGTGCCAGCCGTGAACCGGGACAGGGGTGGCATTCACCCCTCCACTTT.